Listed here is a single T cell receptor beta chain. What this receptor recognizes is not known. No per-base quality is available; no much larger clone lies one base away. The library was built by means of the immunoSEQ multiplex PCR assay. For the multiplex PCR, a mixture combining 60 forward primers for TCR Vbeta segments and 13 reverse primers for TCR Jbeta segments was used. A multiplex PCR assay on genomic DNA amplified the CDR3 region of rearranged TCR beta genes. The Illumina HiSeq System was used to sequence the amplified TCR beta libraries as 87-base-pair reads. As for how the authors treated the data: A later analysis tallied roughly 80 million unique TCR beta chains across the approximately 670 repertoires, and about 12 million of those chains were shared by two or more donors. Raw reads were error-corrected and collapsed into unique sequences by a nearest-neighbor algorithm in which closely related sequences were merged to remove PCR and sequencing errors. To assign V, D and J gene segments, CDR3 sequences were aligned to IMGT reference sequences. Each retained sequence needed at least a six-nucleotide match to both a V gene segment and a J gene segment. A rearrangement was called productive if the CDR3 had no stop codons and remained in frame with V and J, and every other rearrangement was called non-productive. Following IMGT convention, CDR3 was defined as the stretch from the second conserved V-encoded cysteine up to the conserved J-encoded phenylalanine. The earlier analysis of a few hundred of the donors excluded sequences that lacked an unambiguous match to a single V gene segment. An earlier analysis of 500 to 700 of the donors classified V segments as functional when productive rearrangements were above 56.7% and as segregating when the standard deviation between donors was above 5%. A statistical classification framework was built for diagnosing cytomegalovirus status from the catalog of TCR beta chain sequences. V and J gene assignment, in a later analysis, came from comparing TCR nucleotide sequences with IMGT/GENE-DB human TR gene sequences. The TCRdist pipeline was used in a later analysis to assign CDR3 sequences and most-parsimonious VDJ recombination scenarios. In a later analysis, each TCR beta chain was defined by its CDR3 amino acid sequence together with its V-gene family, and reads lacking a unique V-gene family were excluded. To address suspected cross-contamination and a sequencing artifact, a later analysis removed a few hundred highly shared, low-generation-probability nucleotide sequences. For each public chain, a later analysis derived a clonal expansion index from normalized ranks of inferred template counts within each repertoire. A later analysis computed generation probabilities with a VDJ recombination model fitted to out-of-frame rearrangements, and checked the results against IGoR. In a later analysis, hypergeometric tests were used to score TCR-TCR, TCR-HLA and TCR-CMV co-occurrence, with a repertoire-size bias correction applied to TCR pairs. In a later analysis, false discovery rates were estimated by permuting HLA or CMV assignments 20 times. In a later analysis, co-occurring TCRs were grouped using DBSCAN, and TCRdist sequence similarity was added for clustering within HLA-allele-positive subsets. For co-occurrence clustering, repertoires with fewer than 30,000 or more than 120,000 public chains were excluded, along with roughly five repertoires with anomalous nucleotide sharing. The immuneACCESS repertoire file appears here via TCRdb, limited to in-frame rearrangements. These files lack a portion of the clones; in checked studies, under half of the deficit traces to unresolved V genes, and the cause of the others is not known. That table is the source of V, J and clone size, and D and trimming were worked out from the DNA. The sample records 70,000 to 100,000 clones, about four fifths of which are singletons. Less than 40% of the sample lies in the top ten.

The cohort was made up of several hundred healthy bone marrow donors. All cohort members were sampled while nominally healthy, although unrecorded immune exposures were likely present. The donor tested CMV seropositive and was one of the 289 seropositive cohort members. A peripheral blood sample was collected from each donor, and TCR beta sequencing was performed on peripheral blood mononuclear cells. Genomic DNA was extracted from the blood cell samples with the Qiagen DNeasy Blood Extraction Kit. This entry comes from a study of cytomegalovirus exposure and HLA in healthy donors (dated by TCRdb to the late 2010s). Background on the whole study: In an earlier analysis of approximately 640 of the donors, less than 350 Gb of sequence data and 100 million or so unique TCR beta sequences from approximately 180 million T cells were reported. An early release that covered some 640 HLA-typed donors contained approximately 300 gigabases of sequencing data and tens of millions of unique TCR sequences. The genetic ancestry cluster associated with self-reported Caucasian donors included roughly four fifths of the roughly 390 genotyped donors. The study aimed to test whether signatures of past pathogen exposure could be identified by cataloging public T cell receptors. The study profiled the T cell repertoires of around 700 subjects by immunosequencing and related them to cytomegalovirus serostatus. In addition to the first cohort of roughly 670 subjects, a separate validation cohort of under 150 different subjects was used. To predict cytomegalovirus infection status, the study brought together high-throughput TCR immunosequencing, statistical association of individual TCRs with disease status, and machine learning. To study patterns of TCR occurrence, a later analysis re-analyzed previously published TCR beta repertoires from several hundred donors and added high-resolution HLA genotyping. The later analysis used no new phenotypic data to find candidate immune exposures, relying instead on TCR beta sequences and their occurrence across donors. To decide whether each TCR beta V gene segment behaved as functional or pseudogenic, an earlier analysis of several hundred of the donors relied on high-throughput TCR beta sequencing. Donor age, sex, ethnicity and CMV serostatus were collected together with the repertoire data. In a later genetic analysis, genome-wide SNP genotypes for about 65% of the roughly 700 donors were used, and that subset was treated as a discovery cohort. Every repertoire in the discovery cohort had been generated on one and the same sequencing platform. Class I and class II HLA loci were covered by the typing at four-digit resolution. Typing coverage varied by locus: about 620-640 donors for A, B, C, DRB1 and DQB1; around 560 for DQA1; about 570 for DPA1; some 470 for DPB1. Roughly 5 DR-DQ haplotypes were handled as single units for association and clustering, since linkage in the cohort was strong. Across approximately 400 genotyped donors of the cohort, an average of about 220,000 unique TCR beta nucleotide sequences per donor were sequenced, and 15% to 20% of those sequences were non-productive.

Study-wide conclusions, independent of this receptor: A later genetic analysis reported fewer N-insertions in productive TCRs among donors in an Asian-associated ancestry cluster than the approximately 670-donor mean. This cohort had only TCR beta chains sequenced, and the lack of alpha or paired-chain data limited which features could be detected. In both the original and validation cohorts, the classifier was reported to diagnose cytomegalovirus status with high specificity and sensitivity. According to a later analysis, TCR association rates differed among HLA loci, with DRB1 alleles showing the most associated TCRs and HLA-C alleles showing the fewest. Linkage disequilibrium might explain the correlated functional status among segregating V segments, but an unknown experimental factor could not be ruled out. A further reported finding was that TCR beta sequences accurately predicted the HLA-A and HLA-B alleles for most subjects in the first cohort. Several of the top co-occurrence clusters appeared to be linked to parvovirus B19, influenza, CMV and Epstein-Barr virus, according to a later analysis. A total of about 150 TCR beta chains were listed by the study as associated with cytomegalovirus. A later genetic analysis associated a missense DCLRE1C variant with V-gene and J-gene trimming of TCR beta chains, and an independent cohort replicated the association. CMV serostatus was the only immune exposure information available for the cohort. An earlier analysis of several hundred of the donors showed that most TCR beta V segments appeared in productive rearrangements either about 87% or about 30% of the time, which broadly matched IMGT annotations. While some public TCRs were present in many individuals, most TCR sequences turned up only very rarely across donors. HLA typing was unavailable for some donors at each locus, so association tests used only the typed subset. Because counts were too low, approximately 18 rarely observed V segments, including chromosome 9 orphons, were excluded from the earlier analysis of some 540 of the donors. The authors suggested that the approach could potentially be extended to other disease states and immunological phenotypes. In a later analysis, some 18,000 TCR beta sequences were associated with specific HLA alleles at a false discovery rate of 0.05. In a later analysis, most CMV-associated TCR beta chains were found to appear HLA-restricted, with HLA associations seemingly driven largely by CMV exposure. A cluster of highly shared sequence variants was judged likely to be a technical artifact of the sequencing pipeline. Strong co-occurrence of HLA alleles, especially DR and DQ, made assigning TCR associations to individual alleles difficult. In vitro tests confirmed that a few of the cytomegalovirus-associated TCR beta chains recognize cytomegalovirus antigens. The presence/absence analyses assumed that sequencing depth was roughly uniform across donors, and that assumption may not be true. A later analysis found that HLA-associated TCR beta chains were more clonally expanded and had lower generation probabilities than equally common non-associated chains.

The receptor comes from a man between 50 and 59 years old in good health and CMV-seropositive. Input material: PBMCs.

The nucleotide sequence is given as TGTGCCAGCAGTTTCAGGGGGAGCAATCAGCCCCAGCATTTT. Translated, it gives CASSFRGSNQPQHF. The V and J segments used are TRBV2 and TRBJ1-5, with TRBD1 matching 7 junction bases. Trimming accounts for 5 bases at V and 1 base at J, while the number of junction bases matched to no gene is 2. From cysteine to phenylalanine, the CDR3 is 14 amino acids long. The DNA shown is the 42-base CDR3, in frame from base 1. Reading the germline V gene gives CDR1 SNHLY and CDR2 FYNNEI.